These 14 T cell receptor beta chains originate from one sample sequenced in a study of T cell clonality in common variable immunodeficiency (dated by TCRdb to between 2015 and 2017). To prepare the library, the immunoSEQ multiplex PCR assay was applied. TCRdb holds this immuneACCESS table with in-frame rearrangements only. Some clones are missing; in checked studies, unresolved V genes explain under half, and the rest has no known cause. For this sample, roughly 55,000 clones are listed, none of them singletons. The ten largest clones represent about 5.5% of the sample. Sequencing was done on a sample of peripheral blood mononuclear cells. The receptors were gathered from a person aged 18 to 70 in good health.

This clone was picked up many times. The read terminates 3 residues before the CDR3 end, so the remaining end is supplied by the germline J gene. V and J are TRBV18 and TRBJ2-2, with TRBD2 matching over 14 bases. Germline CDR1 reads KGHSH; CDR2 reads LQKENI. V shed 4 bases and J 4 bases; nucleotides not matched to a gene: 5. The CDR3 runs 17 residues. CDR3 DNA (partial): TGTGCCAGCTCACGGGGACTAGCGGGAGCGGGCACCGGGGAG. Translated, it gives CASSRGLAGAGTGE. The whole CDR3 sequence is CASSRGLAGAGTGELFF.

This clone was found many times. The observed sequence ends 3 residues before the CDR3 terminus, with the missing tail filled in from the germline J gene. The chain joins TRBV6-1 to TRBJ1-1; 11 nucleotides align to TRBD1. The J segment lost 5 bases and the V segment lost 4 bases, leaving 3 bases of the junction unmatched. The CDR3 is 14 residues long. The germline V gene encodes CDR1 MNHNS and CDR2 SASEGT. Incomplete CDR3 DNA: TGTGCCAGCAGTGGGAGGGACAGGGGGACTGAA. Translating it yields CASSGRDRGTE. The full CDR3 reads CASSGRDRGTEAFF.

In its sample, this clone was seen many times. The chain's CDR3 is CSARSGTSTYEQYF. The covered CDR3 bases are TGCAGTGCTAGATCCGGGACTAGCACTTACGAG. The V and J genes are TRBV20-1 and TRBJ2-7, with 9 bases identical to TRBD2. The missing CDR3 end, 3 residues past where the read stops, is filled in from the germline J gene. The germline V gene encodes CDR1 DFQATT and CDR2 SNEGSKA (reference sequence). The ends lost 2 bases at V and 4 bases at J; junction bases unmatched: 6. The CDR3 extends over 14 amino acids.

This clone was seen repeatedly, ten times or more. The CDR3 end is not reached by the read, which stops 3 residues before it; the germline J gene fills it in. This sequence joins TRBV20-1 and TRBJ1-6; D is unresolved. The CDR3 runs 15 residues. CDR1 DFQATT and CDR2 SNEGSKA come from the germline V gene (reference sequence). The V and J ends lost 6 bases and 2 bases respectively, with 14 bases between them. The CDR3 loop reads CSASTTQTYNSPLHF. CDR3 DNA, as far as it was read: TGCAGTGCCTCCACCACACAGACCTATAATTCACCC.

This clone was seen ten or more times. The CDR3 end is not reached by the read, which stops 3 residues before it; the germline J gene fills it in. This rearrangement joins TRBV7-3 to TRBJ1-1; D gene ambiguous. The CDR3 has 13 amino acids. Trimming removed 5 bases at V and 7 bases at J, with 14 bases between. Looked up from germline, CDR1 is SGHTA and CDR2 is FQGTGA. The sequenced part of the CDR3 DNA is TGTGCCAGCAGCCCAACCAACGGGGTTGAA. This translates into CASSPTNGVE. From start to end, the CDR3 is CASSPTNGVEAFF.

This clone has at least ten counts. The CDR3 extends 3 residues past the end of the read, so its final part is completed from the germline J gene. The V gene is TRBV12-3 or TRBV12-4, the J gene TRBJ2-1; D possibly corresponds to TRBD2 (5 bases). The CDR3 consists of 12 residues. Trimming removed 5 bases at V and 6 bases at J, with 8 bases between. Partial CDR3 DNA: TGTGCCAGCAGTACTAGATTCAATGAG. Protein product: CASSTRFNE. The entire CDR3 protein is CASSTRFNEQFF.

This clone was counted ten times or more. The read ends 3 residues early relative to the CDR3; the germline J gene fills the gap. The chain has TRBV19 and TRBJ2-5; 8 bases are a match to TRBD2. CDR1 is LNHDA and CDR2 is SQIVND in the germline V gene (reference sequence). The CDR3 covers 14 residues. The V gene end was trimmed by 7 bases and the J gene end by 3 bases; junction bases not matched to a gene: 7. The CDR3 is CASTSSGSKETQYF. Incomplete CDR3 DNA: TGTGCCAGTACCTCGAGCGGGAGTAAAGAGACC.

At least ten counts were recorded for this clone. The observed sequence ends 3 residues before the CDR3 terminus, with the missing tail filled in from the germline J gene. This rearrangement joins TRBV19 to TRBJ1-3, with 7 bases aligning to TRBD1. CDR1 LNHDA and CDR2 SQIVND come from the germline V gene (reference sequence). The CDR3 is 14 residues long. The J segment lost 0 bases and the V segment lost 5 bases, leaving 1 base of the junction unmatched. The CDR3 loop is CASSRTGSGNTIYF. The CDR3 DNA, read in part, is TGTGCCAGTAGTCGGACAGGCTCTGGAAACACC.

This clone appeared many times. The read terminates 3 residues before the CDR3 end, so the remaining end is supplied by the germline J gene. V is TRBV5-1 and J is TRBJ2-3; a weak D match, TRBD2 (6 bases). CDR3 length: 14 amino acids. V was pared by 2 bases and J by 2 bases, with 9 bases between. Germline V gives CDR1 SGHRS, CDR2 YFSETQ. The part of the CDR3 DNA that was read is TGCGCCAGCAGCTTACTAGCAGACACAGATACG. This codes for CASSLLADTDT. The whole CDR3 protein reads CASSLLADTDTQYF.

This clone was picked up many times. The read halts 3 residues ahead of the CDR3 end, with the missing end drawn from the germline J gene. This sequence joins TRBV19 and TRBJ2-5; 8 bases are a match to TRBD1. CDR3 size: 15 residues. Unmatched junction bases numbered 11, after V lost 10 bases and J lost 1 base. In germline, CDR1 is LNHDA, CDR2 SQIVND (reference sequence). The covered CDR3 bases are TGTGCCACCACCCAGGACAGGGCTGCCCAAGAGACC. Its translation: CATTQDRAAQET. From start to end, the CDR3 is CATTQDRAAQETQYF.

In its sample, this clone was seen many times. The sequenced fragment ends 3 residues before the CDR3 boundary, so the rest is inferred from the germline J gene. The chain links TRBV29-1 to TRBJ1-1; no clear D. Germline CDR1 and CDR2: SQVTM and ANQGSEA. Trimming stripped 6 bases from V and 0 bases from J, with 8 bases between. The CDR3 has 12 residues. The CDR3 sequence: CSVNLMNTEAFF. CDR3 DNA, as far as it was read: TGCAGCGTAAACTTAATGAACACTGAA.

This clone was picked up many times. The read is 3 residues too short to cover the CDR3 end, so that end is filled in from the germline J gene. V gene TRBV20-1 combines with J gene TRBJ1-4; TRBD1 is a possible D gene (6 bases). The germline V gene has CDR1 DFQATT and CDR2 SNEGSKA (reference sequence). V was cut by 1 base and J by 5 bases, with 23 bases left in between. The CDR3 contains 18 residues. This CDR3 reads CSARVLFGGALGNEKLFF. CDR3 DNA, as far as it was read: TGCAGTGCTAGAGTACTTTTCGGGGGGGCGCTCGGGAATGAAAAA.

This clone was detected many times. The read terminates 3 residues before the CDR3 end, so the remaining end is supplied by the germline J gene. The rearrangement uses TRBV2 and TRBJ1-6; 7 nucleotides agree with TRBD1. The germline V gene has CDR1 SNHLY and CDR2 FYNNEI. The V gene end was trimmed by 6 bases and the J gene end by 7 bases; junction bases not matched to a gene: 0. The CDR3 runs to 12 residues. The CDR3 protein is CASRGQNSPLHF. Incomplete CDR3 DNA: TGTGCCAGCAGGGGACAGAATTCACCC.

In the case of this clone: Read sequence stops 3 residues before the CDR3 end, and the germline J gene provides the missing end. The gene calls are TRBV29-1 and TRBJ2-7, with D perhaps assigned TRBD1 or TRBD2 (5 bases each). Germline V CDR1 and CDR2: SQVTM, ANQGSEA. Trimming took off 7 bases at V and 4 bases at J, with 17 bases between the two ends. CDR3 size: 13 residues. The CDR3 bases that were read are TGCAGCGCTTCGAGGGGTTCAGGATACGAG. This gives the protein CSASRGSGYE. From start to end, the CDR3 is CSASRGSGYEQYF.